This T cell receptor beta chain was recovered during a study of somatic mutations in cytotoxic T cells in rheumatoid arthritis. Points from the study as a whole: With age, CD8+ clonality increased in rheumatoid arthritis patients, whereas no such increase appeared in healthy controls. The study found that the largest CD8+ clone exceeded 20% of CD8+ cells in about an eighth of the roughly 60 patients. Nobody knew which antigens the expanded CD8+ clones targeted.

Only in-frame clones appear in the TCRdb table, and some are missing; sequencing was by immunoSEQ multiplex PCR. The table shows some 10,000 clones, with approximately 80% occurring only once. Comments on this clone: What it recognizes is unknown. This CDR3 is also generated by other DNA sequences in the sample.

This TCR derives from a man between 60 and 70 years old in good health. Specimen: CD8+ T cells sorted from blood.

Here the CDR3 DNA reads TGTGCCACCAGCAGAGATTCGCCTCAAGAGACCCAGTACTTC. Its translation is CATSRDSPQETQYF. The V gene is TRBV15, the J gene TRBJ2-5; no clear D. The CDR3 sequence is 14 residues long. Looked up from germline, CDR1 is LNHNV and CDR2 is YYDKDF (reference sequence). Trimming removed 0 bases from V and 2 bases from J, with 7 bases in between.